The clone carrying this T cell receptor (beta chain) turned up a few times. Germline CDR1 reads ENHRY; CDR2 reads SYGVKD. This CDR3 comprises 16 residues. Germline trimming cut 4 bases from V and 3 bases from J; bases unmatched to any gene: 9. This entry comes from a study of graft-versus-host responses after intestinal transplantation. Overall study results and limits: There were GvH clones found in recipient marrow, and some of them appeared first in ileum or blood.

Assay used: immunoSEQ multiplex PCR; TCRdb lists only in-frame clones, some missing. The sample contains approximately 4,600 clones, more than 25% of which appear only once. The gene calls are TRBV10-3 and TRBJ2-1; TRBD1 aligns across 7 bases. Source: alloreactive CD4+ T cells from a mixed lymphocyte reaction culture, taken before intestinal transplant. Subset: CFSE-low proliferating T cells sorted from roughly 6-day pre-transplant mixed lymphocyte reaction (GvH or HvG direction). The source of this sequence is a human patient who received an intestinal transplant. CDR3 DNA sequence: TGTGCCATCAGTGTTAGGCGAGGGGGCATCTACAATGAGCAGTTCTTC. Translating gives CAISVRRGGIYNEQFF.